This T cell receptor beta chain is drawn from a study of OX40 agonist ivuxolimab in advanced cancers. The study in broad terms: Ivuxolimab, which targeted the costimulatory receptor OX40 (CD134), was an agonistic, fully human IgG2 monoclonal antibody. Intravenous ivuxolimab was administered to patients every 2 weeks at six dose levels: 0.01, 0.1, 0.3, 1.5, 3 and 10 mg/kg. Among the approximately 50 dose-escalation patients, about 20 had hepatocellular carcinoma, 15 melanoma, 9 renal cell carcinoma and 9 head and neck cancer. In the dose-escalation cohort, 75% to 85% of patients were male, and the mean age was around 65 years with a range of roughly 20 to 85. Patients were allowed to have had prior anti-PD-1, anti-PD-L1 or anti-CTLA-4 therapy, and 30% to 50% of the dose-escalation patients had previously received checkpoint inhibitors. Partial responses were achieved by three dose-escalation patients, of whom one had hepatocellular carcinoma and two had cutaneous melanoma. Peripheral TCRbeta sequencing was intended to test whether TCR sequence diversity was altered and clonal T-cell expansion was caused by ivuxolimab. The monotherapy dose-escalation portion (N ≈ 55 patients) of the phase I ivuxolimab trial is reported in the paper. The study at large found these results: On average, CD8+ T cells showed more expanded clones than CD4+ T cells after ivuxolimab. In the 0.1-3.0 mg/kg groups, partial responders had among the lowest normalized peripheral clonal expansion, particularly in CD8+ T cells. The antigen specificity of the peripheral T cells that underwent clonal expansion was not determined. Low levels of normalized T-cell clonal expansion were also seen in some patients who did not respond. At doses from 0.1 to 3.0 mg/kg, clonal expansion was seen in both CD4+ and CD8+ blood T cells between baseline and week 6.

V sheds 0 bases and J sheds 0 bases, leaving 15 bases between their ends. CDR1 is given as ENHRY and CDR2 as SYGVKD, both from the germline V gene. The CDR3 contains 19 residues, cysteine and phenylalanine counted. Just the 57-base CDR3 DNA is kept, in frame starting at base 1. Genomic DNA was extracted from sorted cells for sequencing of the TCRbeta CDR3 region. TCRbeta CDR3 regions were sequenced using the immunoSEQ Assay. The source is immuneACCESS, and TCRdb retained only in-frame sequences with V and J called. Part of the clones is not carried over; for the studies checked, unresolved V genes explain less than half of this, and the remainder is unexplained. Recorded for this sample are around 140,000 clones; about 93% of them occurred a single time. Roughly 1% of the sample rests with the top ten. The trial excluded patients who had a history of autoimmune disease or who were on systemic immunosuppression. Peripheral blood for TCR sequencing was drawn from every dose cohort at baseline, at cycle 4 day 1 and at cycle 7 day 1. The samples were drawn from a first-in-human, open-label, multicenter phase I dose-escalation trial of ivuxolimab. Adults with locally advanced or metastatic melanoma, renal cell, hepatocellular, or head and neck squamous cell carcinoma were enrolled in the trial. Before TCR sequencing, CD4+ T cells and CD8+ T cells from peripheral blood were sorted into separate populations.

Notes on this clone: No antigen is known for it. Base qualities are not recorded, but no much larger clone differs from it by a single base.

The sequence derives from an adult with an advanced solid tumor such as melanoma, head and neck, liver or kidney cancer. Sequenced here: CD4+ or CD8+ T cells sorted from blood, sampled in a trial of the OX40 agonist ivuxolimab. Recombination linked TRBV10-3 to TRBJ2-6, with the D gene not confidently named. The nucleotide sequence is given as TGTGCCATCAGTGAGTCCCCCATCGGCGGTGACTCTGGGGCCAACGTCCTGACTTTC. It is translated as CAISESPIGGDSGANVLTF.